The clone carrying this T cell receptor (beta chain) was counted at least ten times. With V trimmed by 2 bases and J by 0 bases, 0 bases remained unmatched. Germline CDR1 reads GTSNPN; CDR2 reads SVGIG (reference sequence). The CDR3 loop spans 13 amino acids. This entry is derived from a study of T cells in Graves' hyperthyroidism and ophthalmopathy. At the level of the study: Before any treatment, at initial diagnosis, peripheral blood was collected.

PBMCs stemmed from under 11 ml fresh peripheral blood. The investigators amplified TCR beta CDR3 regions from RNA transcripts. RT-PCR in the first round (using the HTBI primer set) targeted the TCR CDR3. TCRdb reanalysed the multiplex PCR reads using MiXCR and keeps one entry per CDR3 protein. The repertoire consists of around 530,000 distinct CDR3 sequences, with approximately 17% occurring once and the leading ten covering roughly 18%. J is TRBJ1-2 and V is TRBV30, with 7 bases lining up with TRBD1. The sequence came from a woman aged 18-29 years with Graves' ophthalmopathy. The sequenced sample was blood. CDR3 sequence: CAWSTGANYGYTF. DNA for the CDR3: TGTGCCTGGAGTACAGGGGCTAACTATGGCTACACCTTC.